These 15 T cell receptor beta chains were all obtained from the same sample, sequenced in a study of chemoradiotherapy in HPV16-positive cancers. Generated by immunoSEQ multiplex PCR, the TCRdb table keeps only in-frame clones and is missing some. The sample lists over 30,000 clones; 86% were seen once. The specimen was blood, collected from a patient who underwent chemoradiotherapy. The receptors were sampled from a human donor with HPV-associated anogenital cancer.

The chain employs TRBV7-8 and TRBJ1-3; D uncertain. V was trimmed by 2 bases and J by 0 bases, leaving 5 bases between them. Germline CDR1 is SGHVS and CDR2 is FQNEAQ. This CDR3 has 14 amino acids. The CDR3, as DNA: TGTGCCAGCAGCTTACGTAGCTCTGGAAACACCATATATTTT. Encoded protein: CASSLRSSGNTIYF.

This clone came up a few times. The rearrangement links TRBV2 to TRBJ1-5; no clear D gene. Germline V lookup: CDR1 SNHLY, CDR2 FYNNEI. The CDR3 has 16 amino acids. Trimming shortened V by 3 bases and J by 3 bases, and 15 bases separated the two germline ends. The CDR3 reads CASSEVLRHDNQPQHF. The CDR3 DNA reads TGTGCCAGCAGTGAGGTCCTCCGCCATGACAATCAGCCCCAGCATTTT. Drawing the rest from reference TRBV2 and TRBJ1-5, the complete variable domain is EPEVTQTPSHQVTQMGQEVILRCVPISNHLYFYWYRQILGQKVEFLVSFYNNEISEKSEIFDDQFSVERPDGSNFTLKIRSTKLEDSAMYFCASSEVLRHDNQPQHFGDGTRLSIL.

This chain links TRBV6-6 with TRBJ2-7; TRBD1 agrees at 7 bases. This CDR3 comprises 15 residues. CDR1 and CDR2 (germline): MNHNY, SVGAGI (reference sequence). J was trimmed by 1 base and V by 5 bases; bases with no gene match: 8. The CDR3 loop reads CASSGKAGGSYEQYF. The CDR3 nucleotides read TGTGCCAGCAGTGGGAAGGCAGGGGGATCCTACGAGCAGTACTTC.

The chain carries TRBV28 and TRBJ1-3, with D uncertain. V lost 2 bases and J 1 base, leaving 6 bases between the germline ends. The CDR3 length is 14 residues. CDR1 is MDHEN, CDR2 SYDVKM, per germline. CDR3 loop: CASSLGLSGNTIYF. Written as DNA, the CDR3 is TGTGCCAGCAGTTTAGGACTTTCTGGAAACACCATATATTTT.

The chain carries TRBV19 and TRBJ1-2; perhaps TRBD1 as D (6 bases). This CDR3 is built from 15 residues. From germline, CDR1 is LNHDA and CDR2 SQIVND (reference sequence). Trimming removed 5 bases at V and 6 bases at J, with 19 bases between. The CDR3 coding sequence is TGTGCCAGTAGTGCCCAAGGGGGTTTTGGGGATGGCTACACCTTC. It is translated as CASSAQGGFGDGYTF. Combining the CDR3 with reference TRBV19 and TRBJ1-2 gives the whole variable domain DGGITQSPKYLFRKEGQNVTLSCEQNLNHDAMYWYRQDPGQGLRLIYYSQIVNDFQKGDIAEGYSVSREKKESFPLTVTSAQKNPTAFYLCASSAQGGFGDGYTFGSGTRLTVV.

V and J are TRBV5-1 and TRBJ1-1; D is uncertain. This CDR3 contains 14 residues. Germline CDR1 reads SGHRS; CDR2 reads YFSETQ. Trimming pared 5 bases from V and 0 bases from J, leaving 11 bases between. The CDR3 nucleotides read TGCGCCAGCAGACCCGACGTAATGAACACTGAAGCTTTCTTT. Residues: CASRPDVMNTEAFF.

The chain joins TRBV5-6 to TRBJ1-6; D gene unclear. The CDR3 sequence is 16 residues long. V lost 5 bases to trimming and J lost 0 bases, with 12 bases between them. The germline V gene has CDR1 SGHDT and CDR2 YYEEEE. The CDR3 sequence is CASSPDLSSYNSPLHF. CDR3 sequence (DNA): TGTGCCAGCAGTCCCGATCTGAGCTCCTATAATTCACCCCTCCACTTT.

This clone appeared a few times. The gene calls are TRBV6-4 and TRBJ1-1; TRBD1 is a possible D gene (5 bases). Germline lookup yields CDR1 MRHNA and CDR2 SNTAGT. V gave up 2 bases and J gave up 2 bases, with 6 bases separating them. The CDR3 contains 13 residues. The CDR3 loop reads CASSDRDNTEAFF. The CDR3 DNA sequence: TGTGCCAGCAGTGACCGGGACAACACTGAAGCTTTCTTT.

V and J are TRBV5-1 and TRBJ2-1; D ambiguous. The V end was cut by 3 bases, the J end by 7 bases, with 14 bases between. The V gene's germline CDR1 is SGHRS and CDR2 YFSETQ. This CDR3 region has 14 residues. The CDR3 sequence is CASSSVGARNEQFF. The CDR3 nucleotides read TGCGCCAGCAGCTCGGTCGGCGCTAGGAATGAGCAGTTCTTC.

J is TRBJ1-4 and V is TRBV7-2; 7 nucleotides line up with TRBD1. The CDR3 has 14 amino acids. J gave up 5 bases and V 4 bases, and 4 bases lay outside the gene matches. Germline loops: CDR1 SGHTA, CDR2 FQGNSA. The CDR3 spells CASSSRDSNEKLFF. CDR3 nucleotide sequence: TGTGCCAGCAGCTCCCGGGACAGCAATGAAAAACTGTTTTTT.

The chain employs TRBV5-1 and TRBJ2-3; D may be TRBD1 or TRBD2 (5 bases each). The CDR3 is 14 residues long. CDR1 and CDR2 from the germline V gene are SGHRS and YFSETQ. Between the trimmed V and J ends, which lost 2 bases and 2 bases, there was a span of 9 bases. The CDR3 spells CASSFGASTDTQYF. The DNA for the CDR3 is TGCGCCAGCAGCTTCGGGGCCTCCACAGATACGCAGTATTTT.

The CDR3 DNA reads as TGTGCCAGCAGCTTGGAAGGCAGGGTTGGGGAAAAACTGTTTTTT. It codes for CASSLEGRVGEKLFF. This chain joins TRBV5-6 and TRBJ1-4; possibly TRBD1 for D (5 bases). CDR3 length: 15 amino acids. Germline CDR1 reads SGHDT; CDR2 reads YYEEEE. V lost 0 bases, J lost 8 bases, and 14 bases lay in between. Full variable domain (outside the CDR3, taken from reference TRBV5-6 and TRBJ1-4): DAGVTQSPTHLIKTRGQQVTLRCSPKSGHDTVSWYQQALGQGPQFIFQYYEEEERQRGNFPDRFSGHQFPNYSSELNVNALLLGDSALYLCASSLEGRVGEKLFFGSGTQLSVL.

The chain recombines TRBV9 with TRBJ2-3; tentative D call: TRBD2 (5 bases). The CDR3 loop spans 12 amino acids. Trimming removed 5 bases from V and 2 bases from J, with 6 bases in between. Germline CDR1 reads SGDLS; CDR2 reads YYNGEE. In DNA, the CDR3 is TGTGCCAGCAGGGGAGACACAGATACGCAGTATTTT. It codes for CASRGDTDTQYF.

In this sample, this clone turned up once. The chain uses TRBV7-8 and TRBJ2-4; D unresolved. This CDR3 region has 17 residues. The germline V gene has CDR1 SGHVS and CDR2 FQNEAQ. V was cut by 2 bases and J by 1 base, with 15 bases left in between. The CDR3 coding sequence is TGTGCCAGCAGCTTATCTCGGGCGGTGGGCGCCAAAAACATTCAGTACTTC. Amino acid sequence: CASSLSRAVGAKNIQYF.

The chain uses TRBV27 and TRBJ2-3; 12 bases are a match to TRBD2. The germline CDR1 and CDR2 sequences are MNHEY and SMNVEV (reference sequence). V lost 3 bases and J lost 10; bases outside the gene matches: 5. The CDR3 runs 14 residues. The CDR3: CASSFWASGGAQYF. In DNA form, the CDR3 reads TGTGCCAGCAGTTTTTGGGCTAGCGGGGGGGCGCAGTATTTT.